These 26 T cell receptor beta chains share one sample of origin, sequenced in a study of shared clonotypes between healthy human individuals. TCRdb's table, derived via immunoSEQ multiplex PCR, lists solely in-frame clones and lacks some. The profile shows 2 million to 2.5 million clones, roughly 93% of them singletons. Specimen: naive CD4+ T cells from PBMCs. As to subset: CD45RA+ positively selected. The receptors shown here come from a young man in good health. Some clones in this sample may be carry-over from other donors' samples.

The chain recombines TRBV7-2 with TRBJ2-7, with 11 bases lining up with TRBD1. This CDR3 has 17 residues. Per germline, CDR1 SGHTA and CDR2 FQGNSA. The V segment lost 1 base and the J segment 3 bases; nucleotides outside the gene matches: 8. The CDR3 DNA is TGTGCCAGCAGCTTAGTGTCCGGAGGGACAGGGGGCTACGAGCAGTACTTC. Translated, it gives CASSLVSGGTGGYEQYF. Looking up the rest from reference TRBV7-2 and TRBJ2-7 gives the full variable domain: GAGVSQSPSNKVTEKGKDVELRCDPISGHTALYWYRQSLGQGLEFLIYFQGNSAPDKSGLPSDRFSAERTGGSVSTLTIQRTQQEDSAVYLCASSLVSGGTGGYEQYFGPGTRLTVT.

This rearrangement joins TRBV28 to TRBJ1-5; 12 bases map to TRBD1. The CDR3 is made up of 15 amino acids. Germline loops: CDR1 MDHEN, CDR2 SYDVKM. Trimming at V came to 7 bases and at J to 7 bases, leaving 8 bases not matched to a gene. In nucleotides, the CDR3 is TGTGCCAGCATCAGCGGGACAGGGGGCGGGCAGCCCCAGCATTTT. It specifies CASISGTGGGQPQHF.

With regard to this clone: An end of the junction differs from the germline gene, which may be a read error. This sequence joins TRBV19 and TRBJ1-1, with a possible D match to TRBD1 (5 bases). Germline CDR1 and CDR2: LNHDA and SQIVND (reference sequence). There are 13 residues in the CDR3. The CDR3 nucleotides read TGTGCCAGCCGACAGCCAGGGAACTCTGAAGCTTTCTTT. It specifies CASRQPGNSEAFF.

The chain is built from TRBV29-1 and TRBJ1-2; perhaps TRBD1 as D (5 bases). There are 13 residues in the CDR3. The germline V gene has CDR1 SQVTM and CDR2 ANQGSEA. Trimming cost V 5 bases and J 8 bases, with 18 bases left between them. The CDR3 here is CSVHEDKRIGYTF. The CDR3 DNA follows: TGCAGCGTTCACGAGGACAAAAGGATCGGCTACACCTTC.

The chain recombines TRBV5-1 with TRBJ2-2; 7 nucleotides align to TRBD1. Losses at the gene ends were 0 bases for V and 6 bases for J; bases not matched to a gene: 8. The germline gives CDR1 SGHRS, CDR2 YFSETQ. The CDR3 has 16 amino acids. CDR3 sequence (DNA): TGCGCCAGCAGCTTGGCTGAGACAGGGTTCGCCGGGGAGCTGTTTTTT. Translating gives CASSLAETGFAGELFF.

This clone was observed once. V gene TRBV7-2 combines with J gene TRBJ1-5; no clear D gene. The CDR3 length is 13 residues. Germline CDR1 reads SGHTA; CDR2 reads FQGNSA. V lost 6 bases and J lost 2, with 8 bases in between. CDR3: CASRPGGNQPQHF. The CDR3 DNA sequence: TGTGCCAGCAGACCTGGAGGCAATCAGCCCCAGCATTTT.

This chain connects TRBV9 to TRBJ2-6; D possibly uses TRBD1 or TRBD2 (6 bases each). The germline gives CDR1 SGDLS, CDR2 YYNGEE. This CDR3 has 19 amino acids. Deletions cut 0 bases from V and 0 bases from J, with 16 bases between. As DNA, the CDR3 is TGTGCCAGCAGCGTAGCTCCGGGGGCCATATACTCTGGGGCCAACGTCCTGACTTTC. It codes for CASSVAPGAIYSGANVLTF.

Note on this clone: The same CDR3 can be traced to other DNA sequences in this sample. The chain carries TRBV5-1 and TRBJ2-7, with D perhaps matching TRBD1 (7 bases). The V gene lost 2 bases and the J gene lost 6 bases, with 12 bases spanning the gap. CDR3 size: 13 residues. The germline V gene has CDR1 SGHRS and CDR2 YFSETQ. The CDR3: CASSFGQGGEQYF. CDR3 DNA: TGCGCCAGCAGCTTCGGTCAGGGGGGCGAGCAGTACTTC.

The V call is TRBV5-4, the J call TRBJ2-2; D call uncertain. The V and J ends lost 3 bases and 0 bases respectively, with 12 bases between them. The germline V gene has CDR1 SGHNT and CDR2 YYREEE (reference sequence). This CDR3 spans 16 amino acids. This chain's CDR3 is CASSWLSGPNTGELFF. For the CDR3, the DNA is TGTGCCAGCAGCTGGCTCTCCGGCCCGAACACCGGGGAGCTGTTTTTT.

The CDR3 sequence is CASSIGGSGEQYF. The DNA of the CDR3 is TGTGCCAGTAGTATAGGAGGCTCGGGGGAGCAGTACTTC. The gene calls are TRBV19 and TRBJ2-7, with a possible D match to TRBD2 (5 bases). Germline loops: CDR1 LNHDA, CDR2 SQIVND (reference sequence). Trimming shortened V by 1 base and J by 7 bases, and 11 bases separated the two germline ends. CDR3 length: 13 amino acids.

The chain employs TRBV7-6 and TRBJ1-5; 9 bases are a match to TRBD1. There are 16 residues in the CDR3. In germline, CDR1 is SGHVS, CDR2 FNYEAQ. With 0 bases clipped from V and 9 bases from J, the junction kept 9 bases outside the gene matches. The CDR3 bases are TGTGCCAGCAGCTTAGCTCCTACAGGGGGCGAGTGGCCCCAGCATTTT. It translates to CASSLAPTGGEWPQHF.

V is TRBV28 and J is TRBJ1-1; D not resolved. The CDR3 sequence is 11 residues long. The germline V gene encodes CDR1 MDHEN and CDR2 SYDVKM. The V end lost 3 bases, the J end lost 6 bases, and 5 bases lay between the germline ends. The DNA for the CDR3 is TGTGCCAGCAGTTTGGGCCCTGAAGCTTTCTTT. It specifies CASSLGPEAFF.

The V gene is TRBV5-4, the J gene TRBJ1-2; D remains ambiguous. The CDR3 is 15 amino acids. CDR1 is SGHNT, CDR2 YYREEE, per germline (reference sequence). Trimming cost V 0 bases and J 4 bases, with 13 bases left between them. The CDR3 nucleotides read TGTGCCAGCAGCTTGGGGACGGAGAGCCCCTATGGCTACACCTTC. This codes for CASSLGTESPYGYTF.

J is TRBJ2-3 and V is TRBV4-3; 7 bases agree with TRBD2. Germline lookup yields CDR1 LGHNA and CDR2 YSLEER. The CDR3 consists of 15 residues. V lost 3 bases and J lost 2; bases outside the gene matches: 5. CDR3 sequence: CASSHLAANTDTQYF. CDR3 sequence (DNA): TGCGCCAGCAGCCACCTAGCGGCAAACACAGATACGCAGTATTTT.

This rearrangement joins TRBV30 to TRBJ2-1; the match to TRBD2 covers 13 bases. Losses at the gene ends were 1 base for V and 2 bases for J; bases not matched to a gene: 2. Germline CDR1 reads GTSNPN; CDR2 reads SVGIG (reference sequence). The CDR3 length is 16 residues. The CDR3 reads CAWSGGTSGAYNEQFF. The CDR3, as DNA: TGTGCCTGGAGTGGCGGGACTAGCGGGGCCTACAATGAGCAGTTCTTC.

CDR3 bases: TGCAGCGTTGCTCTAGCGGAGGAGACCCAGTACTTC. Its protein product is CSVALAEETQYF. The chain combines TRBV29-1 with TRBJ2-5; TRBD2 agrees at 7 bases. The germline V gene has CDR1 SQVTM and CDR2 ANQGSEA. J lost 5 bases, V lost 4 bases, and 4 bases had no gene match. The CDR3 is 12 amino acids.

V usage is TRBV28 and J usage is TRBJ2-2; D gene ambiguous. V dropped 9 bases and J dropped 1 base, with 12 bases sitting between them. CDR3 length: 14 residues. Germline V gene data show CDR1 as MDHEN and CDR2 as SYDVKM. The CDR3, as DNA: TGTGCCAGTGGCGGATCGGTGAACACCGGGGAGCTGTTTTTT. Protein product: CASGGSVNTGELFF.

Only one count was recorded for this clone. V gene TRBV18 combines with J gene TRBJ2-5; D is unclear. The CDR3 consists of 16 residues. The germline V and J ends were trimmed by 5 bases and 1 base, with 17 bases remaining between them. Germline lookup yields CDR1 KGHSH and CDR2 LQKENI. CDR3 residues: CASSSELLVAQETQYF. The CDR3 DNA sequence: TGTGCCAGCTCATCGGAGTTGCTAGTAGCCCAAGAGACCCAGTACTTC.

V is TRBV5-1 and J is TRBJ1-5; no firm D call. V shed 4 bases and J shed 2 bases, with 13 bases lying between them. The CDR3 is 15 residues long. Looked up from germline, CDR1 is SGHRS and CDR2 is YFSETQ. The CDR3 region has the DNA TGCGCCAGCAGCCCCGACGATGGGCGCAATCAGCCCCAGCATTTT. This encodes CASSPDDGRNQPQHF.

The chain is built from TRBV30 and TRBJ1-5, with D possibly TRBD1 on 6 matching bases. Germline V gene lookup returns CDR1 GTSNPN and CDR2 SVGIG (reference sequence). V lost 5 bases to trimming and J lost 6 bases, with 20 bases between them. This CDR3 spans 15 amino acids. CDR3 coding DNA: TGTGCCTGGGGTTTACCCGCAGGGGATTTTCAGCCCCAGCATTTT. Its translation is CAWGLPAGDFQPQHF. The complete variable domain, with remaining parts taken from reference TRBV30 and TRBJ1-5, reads SQTIHQWPATLVQPVGSPLSLECTVEGTSNPNLYWYRQAAGRGLQLLFYSVGIGQISSEVPQNLSASRPQDRQFILSSKKLLLSDSGFYLCAWGLPAGDFQPQHFGDGTRLSIL.

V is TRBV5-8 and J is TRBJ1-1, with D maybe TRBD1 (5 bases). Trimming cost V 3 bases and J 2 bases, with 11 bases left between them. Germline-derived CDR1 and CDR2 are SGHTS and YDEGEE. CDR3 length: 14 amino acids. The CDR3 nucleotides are TGTGCCAGCAGCTCATTACAGGTAAACACTGAAGCTTTCTTT. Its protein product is CASSSLQVNTEAFF.

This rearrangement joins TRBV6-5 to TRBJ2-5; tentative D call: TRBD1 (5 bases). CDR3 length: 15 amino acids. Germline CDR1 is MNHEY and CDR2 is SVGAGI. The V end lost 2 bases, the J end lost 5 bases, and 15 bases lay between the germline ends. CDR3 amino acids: CASSYGAVSRETQYF. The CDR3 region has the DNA TGTGCCAGCAGTTACGGGGCGGTAAGCCGGGAGACCCAGTACTTC.

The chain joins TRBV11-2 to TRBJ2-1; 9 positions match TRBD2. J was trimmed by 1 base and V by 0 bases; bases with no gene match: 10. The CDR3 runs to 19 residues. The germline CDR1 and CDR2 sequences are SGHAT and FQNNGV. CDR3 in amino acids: CASSLDRGSGRESYNEQFF. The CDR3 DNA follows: TGTGCCAGCAGCTTAGATCGAGGTAGCGGGAGAGAATCCTACAATGAGCAGTTCTTC. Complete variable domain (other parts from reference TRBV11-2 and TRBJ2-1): EAGVAQSPRYKIIEKRQSVAFWCNPISGHATLYWYQQILGQGPKLLIQFQNNGVVDDSQLPKDRFSAERLKGVDSTLKIQPAKLEDSAVYLCASSLDRGSGRESYNEQFFGPGTRLTVL.

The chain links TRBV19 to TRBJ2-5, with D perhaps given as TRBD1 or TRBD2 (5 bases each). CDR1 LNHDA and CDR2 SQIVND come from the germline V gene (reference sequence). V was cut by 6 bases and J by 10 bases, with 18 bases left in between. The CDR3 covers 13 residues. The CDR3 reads CASSPLGALGQYF. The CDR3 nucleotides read TGTGCCAGTAGCCCCCTCGGGGCATTGGGCCAGTACTTC.

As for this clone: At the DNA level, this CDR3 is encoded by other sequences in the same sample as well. The CDR3 DNA is TGCGCCAGCAGCCCCGGACAGCTCTACAATGAGCAGTTCTTC. This encodes CASSPGQLYNEQFF. This chain joins TRBV5-1 and TRBJ2-1; D may be TRBD1 (6 bases). There are 14 residues in the CDR3. Deletions cut 4 bases from V and 3 bases from J, with 11 bases between. Germline assignment: CDR1 SGHRS and CDR2 YFSETQ.

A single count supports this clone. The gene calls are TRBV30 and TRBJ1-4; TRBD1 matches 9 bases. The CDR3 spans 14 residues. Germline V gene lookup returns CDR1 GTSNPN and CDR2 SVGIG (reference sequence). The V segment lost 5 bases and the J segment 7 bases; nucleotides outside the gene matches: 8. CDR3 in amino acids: CAWSDRGSTEKLFF. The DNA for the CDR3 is TGTGCCTGGTCGGACAGGGGATCGACTGAAAAACTGTTTTTT. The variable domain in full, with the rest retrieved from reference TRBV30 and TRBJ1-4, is SQTIHQWPATLVQPVGSPLSLECTVEGTSNPNLYWYRQAAGRGLQLLFYSVGIGQISSEVPQNLSASRPQDRQFILSSKKLLLSDSGFYLCAWSDRGSTEKLFFGSGTQLSVL.